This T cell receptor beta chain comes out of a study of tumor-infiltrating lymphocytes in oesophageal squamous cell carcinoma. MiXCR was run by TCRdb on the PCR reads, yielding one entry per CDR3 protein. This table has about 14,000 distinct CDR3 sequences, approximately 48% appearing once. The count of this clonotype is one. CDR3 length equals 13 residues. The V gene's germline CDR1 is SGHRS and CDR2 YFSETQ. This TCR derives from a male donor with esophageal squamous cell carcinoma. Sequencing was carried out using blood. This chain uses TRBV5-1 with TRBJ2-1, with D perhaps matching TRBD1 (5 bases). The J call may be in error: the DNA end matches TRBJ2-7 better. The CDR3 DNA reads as TGCGCCAGCAGCTTAGACAGAAGCTACGAGCAGTACTTC. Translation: CASSLDRSYEQYF.